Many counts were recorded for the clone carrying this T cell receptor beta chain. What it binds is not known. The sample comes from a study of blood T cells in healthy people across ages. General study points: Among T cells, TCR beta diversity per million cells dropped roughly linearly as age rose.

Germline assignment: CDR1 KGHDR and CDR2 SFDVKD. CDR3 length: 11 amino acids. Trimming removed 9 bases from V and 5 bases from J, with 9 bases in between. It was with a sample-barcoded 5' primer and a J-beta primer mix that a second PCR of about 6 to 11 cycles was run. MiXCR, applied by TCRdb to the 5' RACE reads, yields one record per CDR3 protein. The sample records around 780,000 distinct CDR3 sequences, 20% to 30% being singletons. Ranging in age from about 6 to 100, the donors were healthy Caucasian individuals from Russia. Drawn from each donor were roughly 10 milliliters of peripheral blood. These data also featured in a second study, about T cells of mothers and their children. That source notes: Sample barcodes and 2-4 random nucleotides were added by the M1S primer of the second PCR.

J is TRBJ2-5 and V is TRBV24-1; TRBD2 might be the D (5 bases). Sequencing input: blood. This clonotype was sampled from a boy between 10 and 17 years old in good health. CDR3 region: CATSEGETQYF. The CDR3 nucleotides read TGTGCCACCTCCGAGGGCGAGACCCAGTACTTC.